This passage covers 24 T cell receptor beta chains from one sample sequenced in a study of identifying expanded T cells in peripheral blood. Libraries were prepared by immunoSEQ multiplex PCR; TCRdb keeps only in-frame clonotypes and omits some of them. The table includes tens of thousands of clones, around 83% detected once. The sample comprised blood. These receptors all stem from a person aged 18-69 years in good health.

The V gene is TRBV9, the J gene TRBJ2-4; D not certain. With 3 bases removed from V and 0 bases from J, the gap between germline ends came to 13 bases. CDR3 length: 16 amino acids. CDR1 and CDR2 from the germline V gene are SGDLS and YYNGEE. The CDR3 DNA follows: TGTGCCAGCAGCGAGTCAGGAGATCTAGCCAAAAACATTCAGTACTTC. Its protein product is CASSESGDLAKNIQYF. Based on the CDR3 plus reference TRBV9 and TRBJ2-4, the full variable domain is DSGVTQTPKHLITATGQRVTLRCSPRSGDLSVYWYQQSLDQGLQFLIQYYNGEERAKGNILERFSAQQFPDLHSELNLSSLELGDSALYFCASSESGDLAKNIQYFGAGTRLSVL.

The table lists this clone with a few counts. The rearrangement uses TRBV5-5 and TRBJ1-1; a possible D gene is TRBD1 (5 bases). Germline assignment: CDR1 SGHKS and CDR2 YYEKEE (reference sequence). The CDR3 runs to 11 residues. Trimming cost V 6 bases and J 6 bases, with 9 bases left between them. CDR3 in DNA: TGTGCCAGCACCCAGGGTGCTGAAGCTTTCTTT. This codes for CASTQGAEAFF.

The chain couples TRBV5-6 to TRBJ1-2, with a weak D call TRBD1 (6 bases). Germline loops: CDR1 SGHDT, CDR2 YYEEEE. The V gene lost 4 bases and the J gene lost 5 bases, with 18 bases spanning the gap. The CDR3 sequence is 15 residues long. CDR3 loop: CASSPNGGGSYGYTF. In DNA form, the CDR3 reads TGTGCCAGCAGCCCAAACGGGGGCGGAAGTTATGGCTACACCTTC. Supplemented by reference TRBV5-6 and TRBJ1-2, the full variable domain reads DAGVTQSPTHLIKTRGQQVTLRCSPKSGHDTVSWYQQALGQGPQFIFQYYEEEERQRGNFPDRFSGHQFPNYSSELNVNALLLGDSALYLCASSPNGGGSYGYTFGSGTRLTVV.

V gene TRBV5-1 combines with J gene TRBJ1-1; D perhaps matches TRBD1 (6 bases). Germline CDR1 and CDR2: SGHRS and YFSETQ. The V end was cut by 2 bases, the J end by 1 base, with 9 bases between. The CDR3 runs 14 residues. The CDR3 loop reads CASSLQGRNTEAFF. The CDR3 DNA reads TGCGCCAGCAGCTTACAGGGTAGGAACACTGAAGCTTTCTTT.

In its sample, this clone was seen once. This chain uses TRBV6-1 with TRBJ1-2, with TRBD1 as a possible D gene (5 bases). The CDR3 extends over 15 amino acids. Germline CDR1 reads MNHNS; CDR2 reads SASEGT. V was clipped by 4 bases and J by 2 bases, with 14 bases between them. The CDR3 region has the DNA TGTGCCAGCAGTGGAAGGGGAGGGTCCAACTATGGCTACACCTTC. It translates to CASSGRGGSNYGYTF.

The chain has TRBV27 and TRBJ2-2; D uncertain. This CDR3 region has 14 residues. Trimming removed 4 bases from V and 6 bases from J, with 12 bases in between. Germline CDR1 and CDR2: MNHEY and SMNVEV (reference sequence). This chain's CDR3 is CASSSMVPPGELFF. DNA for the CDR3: TGTGCCAGCAGTTCGATGGTGCCACCCGGGGAGCTGTTTTTT.

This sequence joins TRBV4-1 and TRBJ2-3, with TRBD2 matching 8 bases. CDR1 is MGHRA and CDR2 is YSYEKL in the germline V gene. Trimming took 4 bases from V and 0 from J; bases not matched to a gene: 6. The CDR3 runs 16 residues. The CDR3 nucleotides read TGCGCCAGCAGCCTCGTAGCGGGGTCTAGCACAGATACGCAGTATTTT. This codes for CASSLVAGSSTDTQYF.

The chain's CDR3 is CASSFLQAGGGETQYF. The CDR3 nucleotides are TGTGCCAGCAGCTTTCTACAAGCGGGAGGCGGGGAGACCCAGTACTTC. The chain combines TRBV5-6 with TRBJ2-5; 9 bases agree with TRBD2. This CDR3 is built from 16 residues. J gave up 5 bases and V 2 bases, and 10 bases lay outside the gene matches. CDR1 is SGHDT, CDR2 YYEEEE, per germline. Drawing the rest from reference TRBV5-6 and TRBJ2-5, the complete variable domain is DAGVTQSPTHLIKTRGQQVTLRCSPKSGHDTVSWYQQALGQGPQFIFQYYEEEERQRGNFPDRFSGHQFPNYSSELNVNALLLGDSALYLCASSFLQAGGGETQYFGPGTRLLVL.

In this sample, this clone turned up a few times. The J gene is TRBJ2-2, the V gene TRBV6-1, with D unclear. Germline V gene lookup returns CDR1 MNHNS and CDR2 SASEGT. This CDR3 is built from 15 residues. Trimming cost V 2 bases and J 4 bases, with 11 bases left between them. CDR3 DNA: TGTGCCAGCAGTGAATTCGTGGGCACCACCGGGGAGCTGTTTTTT. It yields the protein CASSEFVGTTGELFF.

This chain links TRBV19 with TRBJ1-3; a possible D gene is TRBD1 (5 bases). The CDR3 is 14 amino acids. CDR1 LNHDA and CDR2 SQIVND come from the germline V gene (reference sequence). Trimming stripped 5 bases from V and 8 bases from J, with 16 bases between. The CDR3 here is CASSRDLAADTIYF. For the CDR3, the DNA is TGTGCCAGTAGTCGGGACCTGGCAGCGGACACCATATATTTT.

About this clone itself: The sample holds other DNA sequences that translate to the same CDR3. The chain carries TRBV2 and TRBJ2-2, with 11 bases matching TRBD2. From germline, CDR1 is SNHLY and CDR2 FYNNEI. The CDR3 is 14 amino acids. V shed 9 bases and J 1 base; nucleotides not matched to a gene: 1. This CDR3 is CASGLAGNTGELFF. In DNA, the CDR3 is TGTGCCAGTGGACTAGCGGGGAACACCGGGGAGCTGTTTTTT.

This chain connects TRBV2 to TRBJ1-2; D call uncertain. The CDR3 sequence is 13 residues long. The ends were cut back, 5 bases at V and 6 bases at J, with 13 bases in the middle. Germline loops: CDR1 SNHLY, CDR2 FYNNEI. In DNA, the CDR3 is TGTGCCAGCAGTCCTTTACAGCCTGATGGCTACACCTTC. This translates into CASSPLQPDGYTF.

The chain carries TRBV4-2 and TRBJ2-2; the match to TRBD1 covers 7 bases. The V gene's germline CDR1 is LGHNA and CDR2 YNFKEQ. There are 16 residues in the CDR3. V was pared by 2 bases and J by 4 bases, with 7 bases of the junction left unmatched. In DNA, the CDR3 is TGTGCCAGCAGCCAACACTTTGGGGACAGCACCGGGGAGCTGTTTTTT. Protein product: CASSQHFGDSTGELFF.

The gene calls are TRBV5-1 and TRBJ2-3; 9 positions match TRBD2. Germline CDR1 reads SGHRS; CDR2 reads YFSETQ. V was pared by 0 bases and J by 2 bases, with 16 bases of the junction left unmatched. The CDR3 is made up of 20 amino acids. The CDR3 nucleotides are TGCGCCAGCAGCTTGGGGCGAGCGGGGGGAATACTCATGGACACAGATACGCAGTATTTT. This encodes CASSLGRAGGILMDTDTQYF.

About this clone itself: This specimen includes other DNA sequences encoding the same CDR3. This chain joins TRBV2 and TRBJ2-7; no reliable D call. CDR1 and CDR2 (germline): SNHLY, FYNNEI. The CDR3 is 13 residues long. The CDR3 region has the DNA TGTGCCAGCAGTGTGGGCCTAACCTATGAGCAGTACGTC. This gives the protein CASSVGLTYEQYV.

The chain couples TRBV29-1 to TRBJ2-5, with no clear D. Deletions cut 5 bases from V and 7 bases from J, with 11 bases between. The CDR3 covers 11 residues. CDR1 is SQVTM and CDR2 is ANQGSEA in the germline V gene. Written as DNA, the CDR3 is TGCAGCGTTTCATATTCGGGGACCCAGTACTTC. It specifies CSVSYSGTQYF.

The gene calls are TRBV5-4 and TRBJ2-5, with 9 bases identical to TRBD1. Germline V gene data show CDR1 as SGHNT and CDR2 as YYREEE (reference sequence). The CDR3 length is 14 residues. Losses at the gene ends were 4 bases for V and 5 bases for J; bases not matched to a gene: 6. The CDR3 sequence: CASSVTGGEETQYF. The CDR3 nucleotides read TGTGCCAGCAGCGTCACAGGGGGCGAGGAGACCCAGTACTTC.

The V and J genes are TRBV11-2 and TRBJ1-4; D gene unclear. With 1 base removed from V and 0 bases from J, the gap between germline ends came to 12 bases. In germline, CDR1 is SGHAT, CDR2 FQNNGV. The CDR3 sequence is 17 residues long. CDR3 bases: TGTGCCAGCAGCTTAGCAAAAAATGACCCAACTAATGAAAAACTGTTTTTT. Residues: CASSLAKNDPTNEKLFF.

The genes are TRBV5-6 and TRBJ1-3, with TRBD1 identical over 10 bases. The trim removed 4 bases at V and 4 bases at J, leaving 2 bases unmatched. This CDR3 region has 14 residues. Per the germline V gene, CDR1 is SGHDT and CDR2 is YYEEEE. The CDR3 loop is CASSVDRGGNTIYF. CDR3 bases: TGTGCCAGCAGCGTGGACAGGGGGGGAAACACCATATATTTT.

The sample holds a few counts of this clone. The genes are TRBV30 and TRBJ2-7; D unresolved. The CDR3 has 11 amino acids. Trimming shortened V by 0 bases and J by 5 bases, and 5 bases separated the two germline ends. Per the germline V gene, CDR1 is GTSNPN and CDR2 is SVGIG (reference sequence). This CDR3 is CAWSVSHEQYF. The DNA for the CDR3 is TGTGCCTGGAGTGTATCCCACGAGCAGTACTTC.

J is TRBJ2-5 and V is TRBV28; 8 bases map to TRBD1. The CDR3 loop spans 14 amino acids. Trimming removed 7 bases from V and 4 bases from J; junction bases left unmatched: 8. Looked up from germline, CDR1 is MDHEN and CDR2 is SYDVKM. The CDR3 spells CASKTPGGPETQYF. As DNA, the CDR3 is TGTGCCAGCAAAACCCCAGGGGGCCCAGAGACCCAGTACTTC. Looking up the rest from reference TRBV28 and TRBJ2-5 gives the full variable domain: DVKVTQSSRYLVKRTGEKVFLECVQDMDHENMFWYRQDPGLGLRLIYFSYDVKMKEKGDIPEGYSVSREKKERFSLILESASTNQTSMYLCASKTPGGPETQYFGPGTRLLVL.

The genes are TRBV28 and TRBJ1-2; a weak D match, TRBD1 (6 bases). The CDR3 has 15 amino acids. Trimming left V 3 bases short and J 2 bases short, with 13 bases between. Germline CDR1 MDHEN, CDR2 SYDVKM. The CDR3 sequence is CASSLVGGGNYGYTF. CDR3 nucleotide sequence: TGTGCCAGCAGTTTGGTAGGAGGGGGGAACTATGGCTACACCTTC.

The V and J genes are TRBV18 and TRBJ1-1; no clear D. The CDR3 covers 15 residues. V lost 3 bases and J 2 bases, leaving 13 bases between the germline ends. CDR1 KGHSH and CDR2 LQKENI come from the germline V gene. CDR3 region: CASSPRGGPNTEAFF. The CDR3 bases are TGTGCCAGCTCACCTCGTGGAGGACCTAACACTGAAGCTTTCTTT.

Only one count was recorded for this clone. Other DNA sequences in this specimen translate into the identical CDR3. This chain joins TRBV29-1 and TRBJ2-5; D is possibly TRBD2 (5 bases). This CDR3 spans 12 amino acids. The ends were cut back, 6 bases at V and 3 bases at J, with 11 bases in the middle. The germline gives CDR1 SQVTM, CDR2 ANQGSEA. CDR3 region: CSVRRGEETQYF. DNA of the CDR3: TGCAGCGTCCGCCGGGGAGAAGAGACCCAGTACTTC.